This T cell receptor beta chain was captured by sequencing in a study of blood T cell repertoires in COVID-19. Turning to the study itself: Sites across the United States, Italy and Spain contributed samples from acute and convalescent COVID-19. PBMCs, B-cell-depleted T cells, or T cells provided the cDNA or gDNA that made up the material.

Only in-frame clones appear in the TCRdb table, and some are missing; sequencing was by immunoSEQ multiplex PCR. The table includes 65,000 to 80,000 clones, around nine tenths detected once. The CDR3 contains 13 residues. Germline V gene data show CDR1 as MNHEY and CDR2 as SMNVEV (reference sequence). Unmatched junction bases numbered 5, after V lost 3 bases and J lost 6 bases. This chain connects TRBV27 to TRBJ2-7, with 7 bases matching TRBD1. This TCR came from a human donor in a cohort sampled during active COVID-19. The source material was peripheral blood. The CDR3 nucleotides are TGTGCCAGCAGTTTCGGGGACAGAGGCGAGCAGTACTTC. Amino acid sequence: CASSFGDRGEQYF.